Listed here are 16 T cell receptor beta chains from one sample, sequenced in a study of sequential checkpoint blockade in melanoma. Treatment meaning: randomized to nivolumab then ipilimumab (arm A) or the reverse (arm B). The protocol was immunoSEQ multiplex PCR, while the TCRdb copy is restricted to in-frame clones and leaves out a portion. The table records around 6,000 clones, roughly 27% of them present only once. Specimen: tumor tissue (inferred from file names), collected from a patient given nivolumab and ipilimumab in sequence. The receptors were sampled from a human donor with melanoma.

This clone was counted only a few times. The gene calls are TRBV29-1 and TRBJ1-4, with D uncertain. Germline-derived CDR1 and CDR2 are SQVTM and ANQGSEA. The CDR3 sequence is 12 residues long. V was clipped by 5 bases and J by 4 bases, with 8 bases between them. CDR3 sequence reads: CSVRGDNEKLFF. The CDR3 DNA reads as TGCAGCGTTAGAGGAGATAATGAAAAACTGTTTTTT.

Sample share makes this clone medium-sized (0.01 to 0.1%). The chain couples TRBV6-8 to TRBJ1-5; 9 nucleotides align to TRBD1. Germline lookup yields CDR1 MNHGY and CDR2 SAAAGT. This CDR3 is built from 16 residues. Trimming cost V 5 bases and J 3 bases; bases outside gene matches: 8. This CDR3 reads CASSPAGTGFNQPQHF. CDR3 DNA: TGTGCCAGCAGTCCGGCCGGGACAGGGTTCAATCAGCCCCAGCATTTT.

This rearrangement joins TRBV9 to TRBJ1-3; possibly TRBD1 for D (6 bases). V lost 2 bases to trimming and J lost 0 bases, with 18 bases between them. The CDR3 runs 18 residues. Looked up from germline, CDR1 is SGDLS and CDR2 is YYNGEE. CDR3 coding DNA: TGTGCCAGCAGCGTTGGGGGCGTCTCCACCATCTCTGGAAACACCATATATTTT. It yields the protein CASSVGGVSTISGNTIYF.

The chain is built from TRBV6-8 and TRBJ2-7; D remains unclear. The CDR3 length is 14 residues. Germline CDR1 reads MNHGY; CDR2 reads SAAAGT. Trimming took 2 bases from V and 5 from J, leaving 13 bases between them. The CDR3 nucleotides are TGTGCCAGCAGTTACGGTGGCCCTTTAAACGAGCAGTACTTC. Protein: CASSYGGPLNEQYF.

At least ten counts were recorded for this clone. The chain employs TRBV11-3 and TRBJ2-3, with 10 bases aligning to TRBD2. This CDR3 comprises 19 residues. Germline values: CDR1 SGHNT, CDR2 YENEEA. V shed 7 bases, J shed 0 bases, and the junction held 16 bases outside the gene matches. As DNA, the CDR3 is TGTGCCAGCACCCGAAGCCCAATAGGACTAGCGGATAGCACAGATACGCAGTATTTT. Translation: CASTRSPIGLADSTDTQYF.

This clone was counted only a few times. V and J are TRBV6-8 and TRBJ2-7; D is perhaps TRBD2 (6 bases). Per germline, CDR1 MNHGY and CDR2 SAAAGT. V was pared by 6 bases and J by 0 bases, with 12 bases between. The CDR3 covers 14 residues. The CDR3 protein is CASRKTAGSYEQYF. The CDR3 DNA reads TGTGCCAGCAGAAAGACAGCGGGCTCCTACGAGCAGTACTTC.

V and J are TRBV5-1 and TRBJ2-7, with TRBD1 identical over 7 bases. In germline, CDR1 is SGHRS, CDR2 YFSETQ. The CDR3 contains 15 residues. V was clipped by 5 bases and J by 3 bases; unmatched bases: 11. Here the CDR3 reads CASRTGQDAFYEQYF. CDR3 coding DNA: TGCGCCAGCAGAACCGGACAGGACGCGTTCTACGAGCAGTACTTC.

The chain couples TRBV15 to TRBJ2-7; TRBD1 aligns across 10 bases. The CDR3 is 15 residues long. V gave up 4 bases and J gave up 7 bases; unmatched junction bases: 10. Per germline, CDR1 LNHNV and CDR2 YYDKDF (reference sequence). The CDR3 protein is CATSIGRTGGLEQYF. CDR3 nucleotides: TGTGCCACCAGCATAGGAAGGACAGGGGGTTTGGAGCAGTACTTC.

J is TRBJ1-2 and V is TRBV9; no reliable D call. In germline, CDR1 is SGDLS, CDR2 YYNGEE. The CDR3 sequence is 12 residues long. V shed 5 bases and J shed 1 base, with 6 bases lying between them. CDR3 amino acids: CASRAGNYGYTF. As DNA, the CDR3 is TGTGCCAGCAGGGCGGGTAACTATGGCTACACCTTC.

This clone appeared a few times. This chain uses TRBV6-8 with TRBJ1-5; 7 bases agree with TRBD1. J gave up 3 bases and V 5 bases, and 4 bases lay outside the gene matches. The CDR3 loop spans 14 amino acids. Germline V gene data show CDR1 as MNHGY and CDR2 as SAAAGT. The CDR3 nucleotides are TGTGCCAGCAGTCCCACAGGGGCCAATCAGCCCCAGCATTTT. Its protein is CASSPTGANQPQHF.

The table lists this clone with many counts. The CDR3 region has the DNA TGTGCCAGCAGCCGCCAAAGCGGGAGGGCGACAGATACGCAGTATTTT. Residues: CASSRQSGRATDTQYF. The chain has TRBV11-3 and TRBJ2-3, with 10 bases matching TRBD2. Germline CDR1 SGHNT, CDR2 YENEEA. V lost 5 bases to trimming and J lost 3 bases; unmatched junction nucleotides: 8. The CDR3 contains 16 residues.

In its sample, this clone ranks as medium-sized. This chain uses TRBV28 with TRBJ1-2; a weak D match, TRBD1 (5 bases). Germline V gene lookup returns CDR1 MDHEN and CDR2 SYDVKM. The CDR3 consists of 13 residues. With 8 bases removed from V and 7 bases from J, the gap between germline ends came to 17 bases. CDR3 sequence reads: CASLGALNFGYTF. DNA of the CDR3: TGTGCCAGCCTTGGGGCACTGAATTTTGGCTACACCTTC.

This clone appeared many times. The chain is built from TRBV11-3 and TRBJ1-3; D gene ambiguous. The germline gives CDR1 SGHNT, CDR2 YENEEA. V gave up 0 bases and J gave up 0 bases, with 12 bases separating them. CDR3 length: 17 residues. For the CDR3, the DNA is TGTGCCAGCAGCTTAGATCGGGCAGAAACCTCTGGAAACACCATATATTTT. Protein: CASSLDRAETSGNTIYF.

This clone was recorded many times. This chain connects TRBV11-3 to TRBJ2-1, with D hard to call. V was pared by 5 bases and J by 3 bases, with 14 bases between. The germline V gene encodes CDR1 SGHNT and CDR2 YENEEA. The CDR3 runs 15 residues. CDR3 residues: CASSLPGLNYNEQFF. The CDR3 DNA reads as TGTGCCAGCAGCCTGCCGGGCCTAAACTACAATGAGCAGTTCTTC.

The chain uses TRBV28 and TRBJ2-7; maybe TRBD1 (6 bases). V lost 5 bases and J 5 bases, leaving 22 bases between the germline ends. Germline V lookup: CDR1 MDHEN, CDR2 SYDVKM. The CDR3 is 16 amino acids. The CDR3: CASSPLSGHPGDEQYF. The DNA of the CDR3 is TGTGCCAGCAGTCCACTTTCTGGACACCCAGGGGACGAGCAGTACTTC.

The V and J genes are TRBV19 and TRBJ1-2, with TRBD1 as a possible D gene (6 bases). V was pared by 6 bases and J by 5 bases, with 16 bases between. The V gene's germline CDR1 is LNHDA and CDR2 SQIVND (reference sequence). This CDR3 contains 14 residues. The CDR3 DNA follows: TGTGCCAGTAGCCGCCGGGACATCCTTTATGGCTACACCTTC. This codes for CASSRRDILYGYTF.